This TCR beta chain was observed in a study of blood T cell repertoires in COVID-19. Germline V gene lookup returns CDR1 SGHVS and CDR2 FNYEAQ. The CDR3 sequence is 14 residues long. Trimming stripped 6 bases from V and 7 bases from J, with 16 bases between. Sequencing used immunoSEQ multiplex PCR; TCRdb keeps in-frame clones, though not all of them. The table shows 150,000 to 200,000 clones, with roughly nine tenths occurring only once. The sequencing input was PBMCs or T cells enriched from blood (not recorded which). This TCR was sampled from a woman in her thirties or forties with acute COVID-19. The chain couples TRBV7-6 to TRBJ1-5; perhaps TRBD1 as D (5 bases). Written as DNA, the CDR3 is TGTGCCAGCAGTCTAGCTGGGGGGTTGCAGCCCCAGCATTTT. Amino acid sequence: CASSLAGGLQPQHF. The whole variable domain, remainder taken from reference TRBV7-6 and TRBJ1-5, is GAGVSQSPRYKVTKRGQDVALRCDPISGHVSLYWYRQALGQGPEFLTYFNYEAQQDKSGLPNDRFSAERPEGSISTLTIQRTEQRDSAMYRCASSLAGGLQPQHFGDGTRLSIL.